This entry features one T cell receptor beta chain sequence. Its target is not known. Assay: immunoSEQ multiplex PCR; the TCRdb copy retains only in-frame clones and omits some. The data show several thousand clones, approximately 78% seen once. Time point given: proximal margin of the surgical specimen (macroscopically non-inflamed). The data belong to a study of T cell repertoires in ileal Crohn's disease. Study-wide background: Patients had a median roughly 8-year disease duration, and less than 40% were active smokers.

The study, taken as a whole, reports: Clonal expansions were more frequent in active smokers than non-smokers at surgery.

This CDR3 spans 15 amino acids. Germline trimming cut 1 base from V and 3 bases from J; bases unmatched to any gene: 3. Germline loops: CDR1 LNHDA, CDR2 SQIVND (reference sequence). This chain uses TRBV19 with TRBJ2-5, with 9 bases aligning to TRBD1. The TCR originated in an adult with Crohn's disease. The sequencing sample was made of ileal tissue. The CDR3 protein is CASSIVGTGKETQYF. CDR3 nucleotide sequence: TGTGCCAGTAGTATAGTCGGGACAGGGAAAGAGACCCAGTACTTC.